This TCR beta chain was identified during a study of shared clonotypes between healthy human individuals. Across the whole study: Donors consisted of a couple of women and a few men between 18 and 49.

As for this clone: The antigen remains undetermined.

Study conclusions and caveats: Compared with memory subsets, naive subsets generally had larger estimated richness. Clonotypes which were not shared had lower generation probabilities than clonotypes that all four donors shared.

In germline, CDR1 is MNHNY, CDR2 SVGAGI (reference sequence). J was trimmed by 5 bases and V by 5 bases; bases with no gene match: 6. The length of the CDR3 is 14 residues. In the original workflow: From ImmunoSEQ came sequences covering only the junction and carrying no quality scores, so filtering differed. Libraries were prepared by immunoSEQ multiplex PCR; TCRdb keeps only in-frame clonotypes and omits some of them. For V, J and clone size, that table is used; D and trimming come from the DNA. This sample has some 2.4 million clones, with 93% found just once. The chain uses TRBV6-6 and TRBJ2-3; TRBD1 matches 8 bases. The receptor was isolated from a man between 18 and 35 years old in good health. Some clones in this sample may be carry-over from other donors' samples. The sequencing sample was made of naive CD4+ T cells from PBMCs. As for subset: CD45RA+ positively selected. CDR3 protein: CASSRQGAVDTQYF. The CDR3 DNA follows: TGTGCCAGCAGTAGGCAGGGGGCTGTAGATACGCAGTATTTT.